The 20 T cell receptor beta chains given below trace back to one sample, sequenced in a study of CD8+CD57+ T cells in acquired aplastic anemia. Genomic DNA acted as the template from which TCR beta VDJ combination and CDR3 sequence profiling were carried out. TCRdb used MiXCR to reprocess the reads, holding one entry per CDR3 protein. The sample lists hundreds of thousands of distinct CDR3 sequences, roughly 45% seen once, with just under 20% in the top ten. Patients selected for sequencing had displayed CD8+CD57+ cell expansion by flow cytometry. Sequencing used sorted CD4+, CD8+, or CD8+CD57+ T cells (not recorded which) from PBMCs. These receptors were taken from a human donor with aplastic anemia.

Remarks on this clonotype: Given a much more abundant clone one base away, this may be a read error. The CDR3 region is CASSLNPTGTSGRFSNQPQHF. CDR3 coding DNA: TGTGCCAGCAGCTTAAACCCCACCGGGACATCAGGCAGGTTCAGCAATCAGCCCCAGCATTTT. The chain combines TRBV11-2 with TRBJ1-5; tentatively, D is TRBD1 (6 bases). Germline values: CDR1 SGHAT, CDR2 FQNNGV. Trimming shortened V by 2 bases and J by 1 base, and 27 bases separated the two germline ends. CDR3 length equals 21 residues.

This clonotype has more than one count but fewer than ten. V and J are TRBV20-1 and TRBJ1-2; tentative D call: TRBD1 (6 bases). Germline CDR1 is DFQATT and CDR2 is SNEGSKA (reference sequence). The CDR3 contains 11 residues. V gave up 6 bases and J gave up 6 bases, with 11 bases separating them. The CDR3 reads CSATGSNGYTF. CDR3 coding DNA: TGCAGTGCAACAGGGTCGAATGGCTACACCTTC.

The rearrangement joins TRBV18 to TRBJ2-7; D is perhaps TRBD2 (5 bases). Trimming left V 2 bases short and J 7 bases short, with 15 bases between. Germline CDR1 KGHSH, CDR2 LQKENI. The CDR3 totals 14 residues. This CDR3 is CASSPGLTPGEQYF. The CDR3 DNA sequence: TGTGCCAGCTCACCAGGACTTACCCCTGGGGAGCAGTACTTC.

As concerns this clonotype: A much larger clone lies one base from this, so it may be a read error. This sequence joins TRBV7-2 and TRBJ1-1; the D gene is possibly TRBD1 (5 bases). The V and J ends lost 5 bases and 1 base respectively, with 23 bases between them. The CDR3 totals 18 residues. CDR1 and CDR2 from the germline V gene are SGHTA and FQGNSA. CDR3 bases: TGTGCCAGCAGCCCCCTAACTGGAGGGACGGACTCGAACACTGAAGCTTTCTTT. Residues: CASSPLTGGTDSNTEAFF.

This clonotype was seen at least ten times. The gene calls are TRBV10-3 and TRBJ1-1; no definite D call. Germline V gene data show CDR1 as ENHRY and CDR2 as SYGVKD. This CDR3 is built from 14 residues. V gave up 2 bases and J gave up 1 base, with 8 bases separating them. The CDR3 sequence is CAISETTSNTEAFF. DNA of the CDR3: TGTGCCATCAGTGAGACTACCTCGAACACTGAAGCTTTCTTT.

Notes on this clonotype: At one boundary the junction diverges from the germline segment, which might be a read error. This chain connects TRBV5-1 to TRBJ1-1, with D uncertain. The CDR3 is 18 residues long. Germline V CDR1 and CDR2: SGHRS, YFSETQ. The CDR3 spells CASSLKVSVDVPNTEAFF. The CDR3 DNA reads TGTGCCAGCAGCTTAAAGGTATCGGTTGACGTCCCGAACACTGAAGCTTTCTTT.

A remark on this clonotype: The junction and the germline gene differ at one end; a read error may be behind it. V is TRBV24-1 and J is TRBJ2-7, with D perhaps TRBD1 or TRBD2 (6 bases each). The CDR3 has 15 residues. Germline V gene data show CDR1 as KGHDR and CDR2 as SFDVKD. The CDR3 loop is CASSTPSGASYEQYF. The CDR3 nucleotides are TGTGCCAGCAGTACCCCCTCGGGGGCGTCCTACGAGCAGTACTTC.

Notes on this clonotype: Here the CDR3 omits its conserved ending phenylalanine or tryptophan, so a read error is the likely source. V and J are TRBV20-1 and TRBJ1-6; 9 bases fit TRBD1. Germline-derived CDR1 and CDR2 are DFQATT and SNEGSKA (reference sequence). The CDR3 contains 16 residues. Germline trimming cut 3 bases from V and 5 bases from J; bases unmatched to any gene: 8. CDR3 coding DNA: TGCAGTGCTAGGTTAGGGACAGGGCGGAATAATTCACCCCTCCACTCT. It translates to CSARLGTGRNNSPLHS.

This clonotype was seen at least ten times. At one boundary the junction diverges from the germline segment, which might be a read error. The V and J genes are TRBV9 and TRBJ2-3; possible D gene TRBD1, 7 bases. Per the germline V gene, CDR1 is SGDLS and CDR2 is YYNGEE. The CDR3 sequence is 15 residues long. The CDR3 loop reads CASSVVGGGADTQYF. The CDR3 DNA reads TGTGCCAGTAGCGTAGTCGGAGGGGGCGCAGATACGCAGTATTTT.

This clonotype was counted at least ten times. The rearrangement uses TRBV5-6 and TRBJ2-7; D perhaps matches TRBD1 (5 bases). The length of the CDR3 is 14 residues. V lost 0 bases and J 7 bases, leaving 14 bases between the germline ends. The V gene's germline CDR1 is SGHDT and CDR2 YYEEEE. CDR3 in DNA: TGTGCCAGCAGCTTGGAGGCCAGGGTGGGAGAGCAGTACTTC. Translated: CASSLEARVGEQYF.

This clonotype was counted a few times. The chain recombines TRBV7-9 with TRBJ1-5, with D maybe TRBD1 (6 bases). The germline V gene encodes CDR1 SEHNR and CDR2 FQNEAQ (reference sequence). The CDR3 extends over 13 amino acids. The ends were cut back, 5 bases at V and 6 bases at J, with 11 bases in the middle. The chain's CDR3 is CASSREGGQPQHF. The CDR3 DNA follows: TGTGCCAGCAGCCGGGAGGGGGGTCAGCCCCAGCATTTT.

This clonotype was found many times. The chain combines TRBV20-1 with TRBJ1-1; TRBD1 matches 9 bases. The CDR3 is 17 amino acids. CDR1 is DFQATT, CDR2 SNEGSKA, per germline (reference sequence). The J segment lost 11 bases and the V segment lost 0 bases, leaving 19 bases of the junction unmatched. The CDR3 sequence is CSARDWGQGVLSPRAFF. Here the CDR3 DNA reads TGCAGTGCTAGAGATTGGGGACAGGGTGTTCTATCCCCTAGGGCTTTCTTT.

The chain is built from TRBV9 and TRBJ1-2, with D uncertain. Trimming removed 9 bases at V and 7 bases at J, with 25 bases between. This CDR3 has 15 amino acids. CDR1 and CDR2 from the germline V gene are SGDLS and YYNGEE. The CDR3 nucleotides are TGTGCCACCAAGATCCGAAGGGAGGTTTCAGCTGGCTACACCTTC. Translating it yields CATKIRREVSAGYTF.

The chain is built from TRBV19 and TRBJ1-6; 7 bases agree with TRBD1. Germline lookup yields CDR1 LNHDA and CDR2 SQIVND (reference sequence). The J segment lost 4 bases and the V segment lost 5 bases, leaving 8 bases of the junction unmatched. The CDR3 contains 16 residues. CDR3 in DNA: TGTGCCAGTAGTTCCGCCACAGGGGCTTATAATTCACCCCTCCACTTT. Amino acid sequence: CASSSATGAYNSPLHF.

The CDR3 bases are TGTGCCAGCAGCTTAGACCGGGACAGGGCCTACGAGCAGTACTTC. It encodes CASSLDRDRAYEQYF. This rearrangement joins TRBV7-2 to TRBJ2-7; 9 bases match TRBD1. In germline, CDR1 is SGHTA, CDR2 FQGNSA. This CDR3 is built from 15 residues. With 1 base clipped from V and 2 bases from J, the junction kept 3 bases outside the gene matches.

The CDR3 DNA reads TGTGCCACCAGCAGGCCCGGGACAGGGACGAGTTATGGCTACACCTTC. Translating it yields CATSRPGTGTSYGYTF. This chain connects TRBV15 to TRBJ1-2; TRBD1 matches at 9 bases. The junction had 10 bases not matched to a gene; V was cut back by 3 bases and J by 5 bases. The CDR3 sequence is 16 residues long. In germline, CDR1 is LNHNV, CDR2 YYDKDF (reference sequence).

The chain employs TRBV29-1 and TRBJ1-2; maybe TRBD1 (5 bases). The V end lost 4 bases, the J end lost 2 bases, and 5 bases lay between the germline ends. There are 11 residues in the CDR3. Germline CDR1 is SQVTM and CDR2 is ANQGSEA. The CDR3 here is CSVGDNYGYTF. CDR3 in DNA: TGCAGCGTTGGGGACAACTATGGCTACACCTTC.

This clonotype was observed at least ten times. The CDR3, as DNA: TGCGCCAGCAGCTTGGAAGGGGGGAGGGATACGCAGTATTTT. This gives the protein CASSLEGGRDTQYF. V and J are TRBV5-1 and TRBJ2-3, with D tentatively TRBD1 or TRBD2 (6 bases each). Between the trimmed V and J ends, which lost 0 bases and 6 bases, there was a span of 11 bases. There are 14 residues in the CDR3. Germline CDR1 and CDR2: SGHRS and YFSETQ.

Comments on this clonotype: A much larger clone sits a single nucleotide away, making a read error possible. The chain is built from TRBV6-5 and TRBJ2-1, with TRBD2 matching 7 bases. Trimming removed 5 bases from V and 9 bases from J; junction bases left unmatched: 10. The length of the CDR3 is 14 residues. Germline V gene data show CDR1 as MNHEY and CDR2 as SVGAGI. The CDR3 region has the DNA TGTGCCAGCAGTACCCTCCGCGGGGGTTCTGAGCAGTTCTTC. Encoded protein: CASSTLRGGSEQFF.

This chain joins TRBV5-1 and TRBJ2-1; 10 nucleotides match TRBD2. Trimming at V came to 3 bases and at J to 12 bases, leaving 12 bases not matched to a gene. CDR3 length: 15 amino acids. Germline V CDR1 and CDR2: SGHRS, YFSETQ. In DNA form, the CDR3 reads TGCGCCAGCAGCTACGCCGGGACTAGCGCAGATACGCAGTTCTTC. Protein sequence: CASSYAGTSADTQFF.